This TCR beta chain originates from a study of T-cell memory formation after mild COVID-19. Study-wide results and caveats: Clones contracting over day 15 to 85 were CD4/CD8 balanced, with later expanders leaning CD4+. Memory sampled before infection contained some responding clones, suggesting cross-reactive memory joined.

Germline lookup yields CDR1 DFQATT and CDR2 SNEGSKA (reference sequence). CDR3 size: 15 residues. V was trimmed by 0 bases and J by 5 bases, leaving 14 bases between them. This clonotype has ten or more counts. Its antigen is currently unknown. Researchers used 5'RACE with constant-segment primers to make TCR alpha and TCR beta cDNA libraries that carry sample barcodes and UMIs. Each CDR3 protein is one row after TCRdb ran MiXCR on the 5' RACE reads. This table has about 320,000 distinct CDR3 sequences, 13% to 15% appearing once. The rearrangement uses TRBV20-1 and TRBJ2-1, with D perhaps being TRBD1 or TRBD2 (5 bases each). The sample was PBMCs or a T cell subset sorted from them (not recorded which). The sequence was obtained from a young man who had mild COVID-19 (a few samples of this study predate the infection). Cell type and time point are not known. The chain's CDR3 is CSARDPGLGDNEQFF. In DNA form, the CDR3 reads TGCAGTGCTAGAGACCCTGGGCTGGGGGACAATGAGCAGTTCTTC.